This TCR beta chain was profiled in a study of T cell changes during pregnancy in multiple sclerosis. TCRdb keeps only in-frame clones here, not all; method: immunoSEQ multiplex PCR. This sample has about 120,000 clones; 80% to 95% occur once, and the top ten carry approximately 5.8%. V shed 2 bases, J shed 0 bases, and the junction held 7 bases outside the gene matches. Germline V CDR1 and CDR2: SGHNT, YYREEE (reference sequence). This CDR3 has 16 residues. The rearrangement links TRBV5-4 to TRBJ2-7; 8 positions match TRBD1. This clonotype originated in a female donor with multiple sclerosis, enrolled in a pregnancy study. The material was peripheral blood, obtained before pregnancy. CDR3 nucleotides: TGTGCCAGCAGCTTCCCGCGGACAGGGATCTCCTACGAGCAGTACTTC. Protein product: CASSFPRTGISYEQYF.